This passage covers 15 T cell receptor beta chains from one sample sequenced in a study of early stage breast cancer tumors (dated by TCRdb to 2016 to 2017). To prepare the library, the immunoSEQ multiplex PCR assay was applied. TCRdb re-hosts the immuneACCESS table, in-frame sequences only. Its copies lack some clones; in the studies checked, an unresolved V gene accounts for under half of them, and the cause for the rest is not known. This sample comprises about 69,000 clones, approximately 80% of them detected only once. The ten largest account for approximately 4.5% of the sample. Sequencing was performed on blood. These receptors originate from a person aged 40-50 years with breast cancer.

The chain recombines TRBV2 with TRBJ1-5, with 9 positions matching TRBD1. Germline lookup yields CDR1 SNHLY and CDR2 FYNNEI. This CDR3 has 19 amino acids. Germline trimming cut 5 bases from V and 4 bases from J; bases unmatched to any gene: 18. The CDR3 DNA is TGTGCCAGCAGTAAGACAGGGGGGAAGGGGAACAGTAAGAATCAGCCCCAGCATTTT. Amino acids: CASSKTGGKGNSKNQPQHF.

The V and J genes are TRBV27 and TRBJ1-5; D is unresolved. CDR1 and CDR2 from the germline V gene are MNHEY and SMNVEV (reference sequence). This CDR3 has 14 amino acids. With 5 bases removed from V and 7 bases from J, the gap between germline ends came to 15 bases. The CDR3 spells CASSKTQSGQPQHF. The CDR3, as DNA: TGTGCCAGCAGTAAGACTCAATCGGGCCAGCCCCAGCATTTT.

This chain uses TRBV30 with TRBJ2-1; 11 bases fit TRBD2. Germline CDR1 and CDR2: GTSNPN and SVGIG (reference sequence). The CDR3 contains 15 residues. V shed 0 bases and J 9 bases; nucleotides not matched to a gene: 7. CDR3 residues: CAWSVLAGVGGEQFF. The CDR3, as DNA: TGTGCCTGGAGTGTACTAGCGGGAGTTGGTGGTGAGCAGTTCTTC.

The gene calls are TRBV6-4 and TRBJ2-1, with TRBD2 matching over 7 bases. Per the germline V gene, CDR1 is MRHNA and CDR2 is SNTAGT. With 5 bases clipped from V and 1 base from J, the junction kept 8 bases outside the gene matches. CDR3 length: 16 amino acids. CDR3 residues: CASSILGGGSYNEQFF. The CDR3 DNA reads TGTGCCAGCAGTATACTCGGCGGGGGTTCCTACAATGAGCAGTTCTTC.

The J gene is TRBJ1-5, the V gene TRBV2; D gene unclear. The V end was cut by 4 bases, the J end by 1 base, with 11 bases between. The CDR3 runs 15 residues. Germline loops: CDR1 SNHLY, CDR2 FYNNEI. CDR3 sequence: CASSVWARSNQPQHF. CDR3 nucleotides: TGTGCCAGCAGTGTCTGGGCCAGGAGCAATCAGCCCCAGCATTTT.

The chain recombines TRBV6-1 with TRBJ1-2, with a weak D call TRBD1 (6 bases). The germline CDR1 and CDR2 sequences are MNHNS and SASEGT. V was shortened by 3 bases and J by 4 bases, with 9 bases between the two germline ends. The CDR3 sequence is 13 residues long. CDR3 DNA: TGTGCCAGCAGTGAGGACAGCTTCTATGGCTACACCTTC. Amino acids: CASSEDSFYGYTF.

The V and J genes are TRBV28 and TRBJ1-2, with D perhaps TRBD1 (5 bases). The V gene lost 5 bases and the J gene lost 4 bases, with 17 bases spanning the gap. This CDR3 has 15 residues. Germline V gene sequence: CDR1 MDHEN, CDR2 SYDVKM. CDR3 amino acids: CASSVVSGGSYGYTF. The CDR3 nucleotides read TGTGCCAGCAGTGTCGTTTCCGGGGGGAGCTATGGCTACACCTTC.

This clone has just a few counts. This chain uses TRBV4-1 with TRBJ1-5, with D possibly TRBD1 on 5 matching bases. The CDR3 runs 14 residues. Deletions cut 0 bases from V and 3 bases from J, with 6 bases between. The germline CDR1 and CDR2 sequences are MGHRA and YSYEKL. This CDR3 reads CASSQDRANQPQHF. The CDR3 DNA is TGCGCCAGCAGCCAAGACAGGGCCAATCAGCCCCAGCATTTT.

The chain combines TRBV7-9 with TRBJ1-5; D might be TRBD1 (5 bases). From germline, CDR1 is SEHNR and CDR2 FQNEAQ (reference sequence). Between the trimmed V and J ends, which lost 3 bases and 3 bases, there was a span of 6 bases. CDR3 size: 13 residues. The DNA for the CDR3 is TGTGCCAGCAGCTTGACAGCCAATCAGCCCCAGCATTTT. It codes for CASSLTANQPQHF.

V and J are TRBV29-1 and TRBJ2-1; 10 nucleotides agree with TRBD2. V was clipped by 6 bases and J by 3 bases; unmatched bases: 23. This CDR3 contains 20 residues. CDR1 and CDR2 (germline): SQVTM, ANQGSEA. The CDR3 here is CSVAGTVGVAGGLGYNEQFF. The CDR3 region has the DNA TGCAGCGTCGCCGGGACAGTAGGGGTAGCGGGAGGCCTAGGCTACAATGAGCAGTTCTTC.

The rearrangement links TRBV19 to TRBJ2-5; D is undetermined. Between the trimmed V and J ends, which lost 3 bases and 4 bases, there was a span of 9 bases. The CDR3 length is 13 residues. Germline V gene data show CDR1 as LNHDA and CDR2 as SQIVND (reference sequence). The CDR3 DNA sequence: TGTGCCAGTAGTATTGTTATGCGAGAGACCCAGTACTTC. Its translation is CASSIVMRETQYF. Together with reference TRBV19 and TRBJ2-5, the CDR3 gives the full variable domain: DGGITQSPKYLFRKEGQNVTLSCEQNLNHDAMYWYRQDPGQGLRLIYYSQIVNDFQKGDIAEGYSVSREKKESFPLTVTSAQKNPTAFYLCASSIVMRETQYFGPGTRLLVL.

The gene calls are TRBV5-6 and TRBJ2-7; 9 bases line up with TRBD1. The length of the CDR3 is 14 residues. CDR1 and CDR2 (germline): SGHDT, YYEEEE. Unmatched junction bases numbered 4, after V lost 3 bases and J lost 3 bases. CDR3: CASSSGTGNYEQYF. In DNA form, the CDR3 reads TGTGCCAGCAGCTCCGGGACAGGGAACTACGAGCAGTACTTC.

This clone occurred a few times. The CDR3 nucleotides read TGTGCCAGCAGTGAATCACAGTTGAGCAATCAGCCCCAGCATTTT. Its protein is CASSESQLSNQPQHF. This chain links TRBV2 with TRBJ1-5; D is unclear. Trimming cost V 2 bases and J 1 base, with 9 bases left between them. The CDR3 runs 15 residues. Germline V gene data show CDR1 as SNHLY and CDR2 as FYNNEI.

The V and J genes are TRBV6-6 and TRBJ2-7, with TRBD1 as a possible D gene (6 bases). The V gene's germline CDR1 is MNHNY and CDR2 SVGAGI (reference sequence). The CDR3 runs 13 residues. V lost 6 bases to trimming and J lost 2 bases, with 11 bases between them. For the CDR3, the DNA is TGTGCCAGCAGCTGGGACACCACCTACGAGCAGTACTTC. This codes for CASSWDTTYEQYF.

This clone is a singleton in its sample. The chain links TRBV13 to TRBJ2-1; 9 bases are shared with TRBD1. With V trimmed by 6 bases and J by 5 bases, 5 bases remained unmatched. CDR1 and CDR2 (germline): PRHDT, FYEKMQ (reference sequence). CDR3 size: 14 residues. CDR3 residues: CASSGQGIHNEQFF. CDR3 DNA sequence: TGTGCCAGCAGTGGACAGGGGATTCACAATGAGCAGTTCTTC.